These 9 T cell receptor beta chains came from one sample sequenced in a study of blood T cells in healthy people across ages. Primed by a sample-barcoded 5' primer and a J-beta primer mix, a second PCR proceeded for 7 to 11 cycles. TCRdb re-called the 5' RACE reads with MiXCR, one entry per CDR3 protein. The data hold fewer than 950,000 distinct CDR3 sequences, with 36% observed a single time. Sequenced sample: blood. Source of these receptors: a man aged 18-30 years in good health.

The chain employs TRBV7-3 and TRBJ2-3, with D uncertain. The V end lost 1 base, the J end lost 5 bases, and 7 bases lay between the germline ends. The CDR3 loop spans 13 amino acids. CDR1 is SGHTA and CDR2 is FQGTGA in the germline V gene. CDR3 nucleotide sequence: TGTGCCAGCAGCTTAAGCCAGCAAGATACGCAGTATTTT. This translates into CASSLSQQDTQYF.

The rearrangement joins TRBV12-3 or TRBV12-4 to TRBJ2-1; D unresolved. Between the trimmed V and J ends, which lost 3 bases and 0 bases, there was a span of 12 bases. The CDR3 covers 16 residues. DNA of the CDR3: TGTGCCAGCAGTTTCCACCCCGGGCGCTCCTACAATGAGCAGTTCTTC. Its translation: CASSFHPGRSYNEQFF.

Ten or more counts support this clonotype. The chain employs TRBV7-2 and TRBJ2-5; D gene ambiguous. Trimming shortened V by 5 bases and J by 4 bases, and 8 bases separated the two germline ends. CDR1 and CDR2 from the germline V gene are SGHTA and FQGNSA. The CDR3 runs to 12 residues. As DNA, the CDR3 is TGTGCCAGCAGCCACCTAGGAGAGACCCAGTACTTC. Its protein is CASSHLGETQYF.

Many counts were recorded for this clonotype. V gene TRBV12-3 or TRBV12-4 combines with J gene TRBJ2-5; 9 bases are shared with TRBD1. With 10 bases clipped from V and 9 bases from J, the junction kept 12 bases outside the gene matches. This CDR3 is 13 amino acids long. CDR3 sequence (DNA): TGTGCCATAGGGGGACAGGGAAGGTCGCCCCAGTACTTC. It yields the protein CAIGGQGRSPQYF.

This clonotype was picked up a small number of times. The chain employs TRBV27 and TRBJ1-2; 8 bases are a match to TRBD1. CDR1 is MNHEY and CDR2 is SMNVEV in the germline V gene (reference sequence). This CDR3 contains 15 residues. Losses at the gene ends were 3 bases for V and 8 bases for J; bases not matched to a gene: 11. The CDR3 reads CASSFQPGTGGGYTF. CDR3 bases: TGTGCCAGCAGTTTCCAACCCGGGACAGGAGGAGGCTACACCTTC.

The table lists this clonotype with a few counts. The rearrangement links TRBV9 to TRBJ2-7, with D possibly being TRBD1 (6 bases). V lost 4 bases to trimming and J lost 6 bases, with 17 bases between them. Germline CDR1 is SGDLS and CDR2 is YYNGEE. CDR3 length equals 14 residues. The CDR3 reads CASSTRDIEGEQYF. The CDR3 DNA reads TGTGCCAGCAGCACCCGGGACATCGAGGGCGAGCAGTACTTC.

The CDR3 DNA reads as TGTGCCAGCAGGACCTCAGGGGGCGCCGTCACTGAAGCTTTCTTT. It is translated as CASRTSGGAVTEAFF. The V and J genes are TRBV2 and TRBJ1-1; 8 bases map to TRBD1. Germline V gene lookup returns CDR1 SNHLY and CDR2 FYNNEI. The V segment lost 6 bases and the J segment 4 bases; nucleotides outside the gene matches: 10. This CDR3 region has 15 residues.

The chain joins TRBV27 to TRBJ2-1, with D uncertain. The J call is in doubt because the DNA end fits TRBJ2-7 better. The CDR3 covers 14 residues. Germline assignment: CDR1 MNHEY and CDR2 SMNVEV (reference sequence). For the CDR3, the DNA is TGTGCCAGCCGTCGGGCTAGTTCCTACAATGAGCAGTACTTC. Translated: CASRRASSYNEQYF.

This clonotype was seen a handful of times. This sequence joins TRBV12-3 or TRBV12-4 and TRBJ1-4, with unresolved D. Trimming removed 7 bases from V and 8 bases from J, with 14 bases in between. The CDR3 length is 13 residues. In DNA form, the CDR3 reads TGTGCCAGCACCCACCCCAGGTCGGAAAAACTGTTTTTT. Its translation: CASTHPRSEKLFF.